One and the same sample provided the 25 T cell receptor beta chains below, sequenced in a study of blood T cell repertoires in COVID-19. Profiled with immunoSEQ multiplex PCR; TCRdb holds only in-frame clones, not every one. The sample has about 370,000 clones; approximately 90% are singletons. Sequencing was performed on PBMCs or T cells enriched from blood (not recorded which). Receptors were obtained from a man younger than 35 who had recovered from COVID-19.

J is TRBJ2-5 and V is TRBV7-7; TRBD2 agrees at 9 bases. This CDR3 spans 17 amino acids. Trimming took 4 bases from V and 4 from J; bases not matched to a gene: 13. Germline CDR1 is SSHAT and CDR2 is FNYEAQ (reference sequence). In DNA form, the CDR3 reads TGTGCCAGCAGCTCGGGTGGTGGCGGGGGGGCCGGAGAGACCCAGTACTTC. Protein product: CASSSGGGGGAGETQYF.

This chain links TRBV19 with TRBJ2-7; 7 bases align to TRBD1. The germline V gene has CDR1 LNHDA and CDR2 SQIVND (reference sequence). The CDR3 runs to 18 residues. Losses at the gene ends were 6 bases for V and 2 bases for J; bases not matched to a gene: 19. The CDR3 spells CASSLKALGTGVTYEQYF. CDR3 bases: TGTGCCAGTAGCCTAAAAGCCCTAGGCACAGGGGTTACCTACGAGCAGTACTTC. Supplemented by reference TRBV19 and TRBJ2-7, the full variable domain reads DGGITQSPKYLFRKEGQNVTLSCEQNLNHDAMYWYRQDPGQGLRLIYYSQIVNDFQKGDIAEGYSVSREKKESFPLTVTSAQKNPTAFYLCASSLKALGTGVTYEQYFGPGTRLTVT.

This chain links TRBV7-9 with TRBJ2-3; D not resolved. The V end lost 5 bases, the J end lost 6 bases, and 9 bases lay between the germline ends. CDR1 is SEHNR and CDR2 is FQNEAQ in the germline V gene (reference sequence). This CDR3 is built from 12 residues. The CDR3 region is CASSTSRDTQYF. DNA for the CDR3: TGTGCCAGCAGCACCTCGAGGGATACGCAGTATTTT.

The chain has TRBV19 and TRBJ1-2; no definite D call. From germline, CDR1 is LNHDA and CDR2 SQIVND (reference sequence). V dropped 5 bases and J dropped 8 bases, with 15 bases sitting between them. The CDR3 runs to 13 residues. The DNA for the CDR3 is TGTGCCAGTAGTGGCCAGACTTCTAACGGCTACACCTTC. It specifies CASSGQTSNGYTF.

The chain is built from TRBV3-1 (or the pseudogene TRBV3-2) and TRBJ2-1; the match to TRBD2 covers 13 bases. The CDR3 is 17 residues long. Losses at the gene ends were 1 base for V and 7 bases for J; bases not matched to a gene: 7. Germline CDR1 LGHDT, CDR2 YNNKEL (reference sequence). CDR3 sequence: CASSQGTLAGGRNEQFF. The CDR3 DNA sequence: TGTGCCAGCAGCCAAGGGACACTAGCGGGAGGGCGAAATGAGCAGTTCTTC.

A few counts support this clone. The chain has TRBV28 and TRBJ1-5; 11 nucleotides line up with TRBD1. CDR1 MDHEN and CDR2 SYDVKM come from the germline V gene. The CDR3 has 17 residues. V trimming: 7 bases; J trimming: 9 bases; junction bases outside the gene matches: 17. The CDR3 sequence is CASTKRYAGTGGRPQHF. CDR3 DNA sequence: TGTGCCAGCACCAAAAGATACGCCGGGACAGGGGGAAGGCCCCAGCATTTT.

The chain carries TRBV9 and TRBJ1-6; D remains ambiguous. Germline loops: CDR1 SGDLS, CDR2 YYNGEE. This CDR3 comprises 13 residues. V was trimmed by 4 bases and J by 10 bases, leaving 12 bases between them. This CDR3 reads CASSTPEESPLHF. CDR3 sequence (DNA): TGTGCCAGCAGCACCCCGGAGGAGTCACCCCTCCACTTT. The whole variable domain, remainder taken from reference TRBV9 and TRBJ1-6, is DSGVTQTPKHLITATGQRVTLRCSPRSGDLSVYWYQQSLDQGLQFLIQYYNGEERAKGNILERFSAQQFPDLHSELNLSSLELGDSALYFCASSTPEESPLHFGNGTRLTVT.

This clone turned up a few times. The chain is built from TRBV12-3 or TRBV12-4 and TRBJ1-5; D call uncertain. CDR3 length equals 13 residues. Trimming stripped 3 bases from V and 4 bases from J, with 7 bases between. CDR3 sequence: CASSFAENQPQHF. CDR3 bases: TGTGCCAGCAGTTTCGCAGAAAATCAGCCCCAGCATTTT.

V and J are TRBV4-3 and TRBJ1-5; 10 bases are shared with TRBD1. Trimming cost V 0 bases and J 11 bases; bases outside gene matches: 10. The CDR3 contains 16 residues. Germline values: CDR1 LGHNA, CDR2 YSLEER. The CDR3 DNA reads TGCGCCAGCAGCCAAGATTTAACGGTTGGGACAGGGGCCCAGCATTTT. Protein product: CASSQDLTVGTGAQHF.

DNA of the CDR3: TGCGCCAGCAGCCAAGACTACGTCGCGGGGGCTGAGCAGTTCTTC. This encodes CASSQDYVAGAEQFF. The gene calls are TRBV4-1 and TRBJ2-1; possible D gene TRBD2, 7 bases. With 0 bases removed from V and 9 bases from J, the gap between germline ends came to 15 bases. This CDR3 has 15 residues. Germline CDR1 MGHRA, CDR2 YSYEKL.

V gene TRBV30 combines with J gene TRBJ2-3; the D is unclear. From germline, CDR1 is GTSNPN and CDR2 SVGIG (reference sequence). V lost 2 bases, J lost 0 bases, and 9 bases lay in between. The CDR3 spans 14 residues. DNA for the CDR3: TGTGCCTGGAGTATCCTTCGTAGCACAGATACGCAGTATTTT. Protein sequence: CAWSILRSTDTQYF.

With respect to this clone: This is likely a read error, given that the CDR3 carries no conserved phenylalanine or tryptophan at its end. The DNA is omitted, as the CDR3 cannot be located on it reliably, and the CDR3 follows TCRdb's listing. The chain joins TRBV7-9 to TRBJ1-4; the table's D call, TRBD1, has no DNA check behind it. Including both end residues, the CDR3 is 13 amino acids long. The germline V gene has CDR1 SEHNR and CDR2 FQNEAQ (reference sequence). The CDR3: CASSHSGTGFFVV.

The chain links TRBV12-3 or TRBV12-4 to TRBJ2-1; no firm D call. The length of the CDR3 is 12 residues. The germline V and J ends were trimmed by 3 bases and 7 bases, with 7 bases remaining between them. Here the CDR3 reads CASSFQRNEQFF. The CDR3 DNA is TGTGCCAGCAGTTTTCAGAGGAATGAGCAGTTCTTC.

This clone was seen a single time. The rearrangement joins TRBV5-1 to TRBJ2-7; 10 bases align to TRBD2. Per the germline V gene, CDR1 is SGHRS and CDR2 is YFSETQ. Germline trimming cut 4 bases from V and 6 bases from J; bases unmatched to any gene: 13. CDR3 size: 16 residues. CDR3 coding DNA: TGCGCCAGCAGCCCCACTCTAGCGGGGGACGGGAGCGAGCAGTACTTC. It specifies CASSPTLAGDGSEQYF.

J is TRBJ1-5 and V is TRBV5-1; weak D call: TRBD1 (6 bases). CDR1 and CDR2 from the germline V gene are SGHRS and YFSETQ. V shed 4 bases and J shed 5 bases, with 10 bases lying between them. CDR3 size: 13 residues. CDR3 amino acids: CASSTDSYQPQHF. CDR3 DNA sequence: TGCGCCAGCAGCACGGACAGTTATCAGCCCCAGCATTTT.

The J gene is TRBJ1-3, the V gene TRBV6-1, with TRBD1 matching 7 bases. The J segment lost 2 bases and the V segment lost 3 bases, leaving 7 bases of the junction unmatched. From germline, CDR1 is MNHNS and CDR2 SASEGT. The CDR3 has 16 amino acids. The chain's CDR3 is CASSDRRGFPGNTIYF. For the CDR3, the DNA is TGTGCCAGCAGTGACCGCAGGGGGTTCCCTGGAAACACCATATATTTT.

V is TRBV7-9 and J is TRBJ1-5, with 7 nucleotides matching TRBD1. Unmatched junction bases numbered 3, after V lost 5 bases and J lost 2 bases. The CDR3 loop spans 14 amino acids. Germline CDR1 SEHNR, CDR2 FQNEAQ (reference sequence). This chain's CDR3 is CASSRGTGNQPQHF. The CDR3 DNA reads as TGTGCCAGCAGCAGAGGGACAGGCAATCAGCCCCAGCATTTT.

The chain carries TRBV4-1 and TRBJ2-5, with 10 bases fitting TRBD2. The CDR3 runs 15 residues. Germline-derived CDR1 and CDR2 are MGHRA and YSYEKL. Germline trimming cut 6 bases from V and 5 bases from J; bases unmatched to any gene: 9. Here the CDR3 reads CASSLIAGGRETQYF. In DNA form, the CDR3 reads TGCGCCAGCAGTCTAATAGCGGGGGGAAGGGAGACCCAGTACTTC.

CDR3 sequence (DNA): TGTGCCAGCAGCTTGGGCCACCGGAATGAGCAGTTCTTC. It encodes CASSLGHRNEQFF. The V call is TRBV7-9, the J call TRBJ2-1; the D is unclear. The CDR3 is 13 residues long. Trimming left V 3 bases short and J 7 bases short, with 10 bases between. The germline V gene has CDR1 SEHNR and CDR2 FQNEAQ (reference sequence).

The CDR3 DNA follows: TGTGCCTGGACAGGAGAAGGGACAGGGGGCCCTTTCAATCAGCCCCAGCATTTT. Translating it yields CAWTGEGTGGPFNQPQHF. The rearrangement links TRBV30 to TRBJ1-5; 12 nucleotides agree with TRBD1. Germline V lookup: CDR1 GTSNPN, CDR2 SVGIG (reference sequence). This CDR3 has 18 residues. V shed 4 bases, J shed 3 bases, and the junction held 13 bases outside the gene matches.

This chain uses TRBV12-3 or TRBV12-4 with TRBJ1-1; the D gene is possibly TRBD1 (6 bases). The V and J ends lost 7 bases and 11 bases respectively, with 17 bases between them. This CDR3 spans 12 amino acids. The CDR3: CASILQGSRAFF. As DNA, the CDR3 is TGTGCCAGCATCCTCCAGGGGTCTCGGGCTTTCTTT.

On this clone: Other DNA sequences in the same sample also yield this CDR3. The chain has TRBV25-1 and TRBJ1-5; 10 nucleotides agree with TRBD1. The CDR3 loop spans 13 amino acids. Per the germline V gene, CDR1 is MGHDK and CDR2 is SYGVNS. Trimming took 8 bases from V and 4 from J; bases not matched to a gene: 2. The CDR3, as DNA: TGTGCCAGCCAGGGACAGGGGAATCAGCCCCAGCATTTT. Translating it yields CASQGQGNQPQHF.

The rearrangement links TRBV7-3 to TRBJ2-2, with 11 positions matching TRBD1. The germline CDR1 and CDR2 sequences are SGHTA and FQGTGA. This CDR3 is built from 17 residues. Trimming took 5 bases from V and 4 from J; bases not matched to a gene: 9. This CDR3 reads CASSMNRDRGSTGELFF. The CDR3 region has the DNA TGTGCCAGCAGCATGAACCGGGACAGGGGGAGCACCGGGGAGCTGTTTTTT.

V usage is TRBV30 and J usage is TRBJ1-1; D is ambiguous. The CDR3 consists of 14 residues. Trimming pared 0 bases from V and 5 bases from J, leaving 13 bases between. CDR1 is GTSNPN, CDR2 SVGIG, per germline (reference sequence). The CDR3 region is CAWSVAGGWTEAFF. The CDR3 DNA is TGTGCCTGGAGTGTAGCGGGCGGTTGGACTGAAGCTTTCTTT. The whole variable domain, remainder taken from reference TRBV30 and TRBJ1-1, is SQTIHQWPATLVQPVGSPLSLECTVEGTSNPNLYWYRQAAGRGLQLLFYSVGIGQISSEVPQNLSASRPQDRQFILSSKKLLLSDSGFYLCAWSVAGGWTEAFFGQGTRLTVV.

The chain has TRBV4-1 and TRBJ1-1, with a possible D match to TRBD1 (6 bases). Germline V gene lookup returns CDR1 MGHRA and CDR2 YSYEKL. The CDR3 extends over 16 amino acids. V was cut by 5 bases and J by 0 bases, with 16 bases left in between. The CDR3 sequence: CASSVTGNGMNTEAFF. In DNA, the CDR3 is TGCGCCAGCAGCGTAACAGGGAACGGGATGAACACTGAAGCTTTCTTT.